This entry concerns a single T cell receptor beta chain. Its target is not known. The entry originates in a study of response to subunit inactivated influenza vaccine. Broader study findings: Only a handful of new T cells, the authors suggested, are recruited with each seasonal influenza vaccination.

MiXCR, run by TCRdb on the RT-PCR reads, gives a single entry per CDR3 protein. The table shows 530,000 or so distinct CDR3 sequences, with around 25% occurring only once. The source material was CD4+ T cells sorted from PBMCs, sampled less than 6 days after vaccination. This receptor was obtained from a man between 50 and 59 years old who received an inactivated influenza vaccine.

The CDR3: CASSQERQLNEQFF. CDR3 bases: TGTGCCAGCAGCCAAGAACGACAGCTAAATGAGCAGTTCTTC. The V gene is TRBV4-2, the J gene TRBJ2-1; possible D gene TRBD1, 5 bases. Between the trimmed V and J ends, which lost 0 bases and 7 bases, there was a span of 10 bases. Per the germline V gene, CDR1 is LGHNA and CDR2 is YNFKEQ. This CDR3 has 14 amino acids.